The 13 T cell receptor beta chains listed next were all sequenced from one sample in a study of blood T cell repertoires in COVID-19. Profiling relied on immunoSEQ multiplex PCR, and the TCRdb table lists in-frame clones only, not all of them. The sample contains under 200,000 clones, approximately 80% of which appear only once. Sequenced material: peripheral blood. The receptors stem from an elderly woman with active or convalescent COVID-19.

In its sample, this clone was seen once. The chain uses TRBV7-2 and TRBJ2-1; D perhaps matches TRBD2 (5 bases). The CDR3 has 14 amino acids. V was shortened by 2 bases and J by 6 bases, with 11 bases between the two germline ends. Germline CDR1 is SGHTA and CDR2 is FQGNSA. The CDR3: CASSLPSRLNEQFF. CDR3 sequence (DNA): TGTGCCAGCAGCTTACCTAGCCGCCTCAATGAGCAGTTCTTC.

The chain is built from TRBV7-2 and TRBJ2-5; 7 bases line up with TRBD2. Per the germline V gene, CDR1 is SGHTA and CDR2 is FQGNSA. V trimming: 1 base; J trimming: 4 bases; junction bases outside the gene matches: 3. This CDR3 contains 14 residues. The CDR3: CASSLGSGAETQYF. The CDR3 DNA follows: TGTGCCAGCAGCTTAGGGAGCGGGGCAGAGACCCAGTACTTC. The full variable domain, completed using reference TRBV7-2 and TRBJ2-5, is GAGVSQSPSNKVTEKGKDVELRCDPISGHTALYWYRQSLGQGLEFLIYFQGNSAPDKSGLPSDRFSAERTGGSVSTLTIQRTQQEDSAVYLCASSLGSGAETQYFGPGTRLLVL.

This chain uses TRBV9 with TRBJ1-1; D is perhaps TRBD1 (5 bases). CDR3 length equals 12 residues. V lost 5 bases and J lost 8, with 13 bases in between. Germline CDR1 reads SGDLS; CDR2 reads YYNGEE. Here the CDR3 DNA reads TGTGCCAGCAGAGGGGTAGGCTCCGAAGCTTTCTTT. Its protein product is CASRGVGSEAFF.

The chain has TRBV19 and TRBJ1-2; TRBD1 aligns across 8 bases. Trimming at V came to 7 bases and at J to 6 bases, leaving 10 bases not matched to a gene. The CDR3 has 14 amino acids. Germline CDR1 is LNHDA and CDR2 is SQIVND (reference sequence). The CDR3 region is CASKGQGALNGYTF. In nucleotides, the CDR3 is TGTGCCAGTAAGGGCCAGGGGGCTTTAAATGGCTACACCTTC. The full variable domain, in which reference TRBV19 and TRBJ1-2 provide the parts outside the CDR3, is DGGITQSPKYLFRKEGQNVTLSCEQNLNHDAMYWYRQDPGQGLRLIYYSQIVNDFQKGDIAEGYSVSREKKESFPLTVTSAQKNPTAFYLCASKGQGALNGYTFGSGTRLTVV.

CDR3 residues: CASSQDRGIGNQPQHF. CDR3 bases: TGCGCCAGCAGCCAAGATAGGGGAATCGGCAATCAGCCCCAGCATTTT. The V gene is TRBV4-1, the J gene TRBJ1-5, with D possibly matching TRBD1 (5 bases). From germline, CDR1 is MGHRA and CDR2 YSYEKL. Trimming removed 0 bases at V and 2 bases at J, with 11 bases between. CDR3 length: 16 residues.

V usage is TRBV5-1 and J usage is TRBJ2-4, with D possibly TRBD1 on 5 matching bases. Germline V lookup: CDR1 SGHRS, CDR2 YFSETQ. The CDR3 has 16 residues. The ends were cut back, 4 bases at V and 0 bases at J, with 14 bases in the middle. The CDR3 nucleotides are TGCGCCAGCAGCACGACAGCAGCGCTAGCCAAAAACATTCAGTACTTC. This encodes CASSTTAALAKNIQYF. Using reference TRBV5-1 and TRBJ2-4 for the parts outside the CDR3, the full variable domain is KAGVTQTPRYLIKTRGQQVTLSCSPISGHRSVSWYQQTPGQGLQFLFEYFSETQRNKGNFPGRFSGRQFSNSRSEMNVSTLELGDSALYLCASSTTAALAKNIQYFGAGTRLSVL.

This chain connects TRBV6-1 to TRBJ1-3; D ambiguous. V was cut by 2 bases and J by 1 base, with 6 bases left in between. The V gene's germline CDR1 is MNHNS and CDR2 SASEGT. CDR3 length: 14 amino acids. CDR3 amino acids: CASSERGSGNTIYF. CDR3 bases: TGTGCCAGCAGTGAACGCGGATCTGGAAACACCATATATTTT.

This CDR3 reads CASSEVERGRDTQYF. CDR3 nucleotide sequence: TGTGCCAGCAGCGAGGTCGAGCGGGGGCGTGATACGCAGTATTTT. This chain connects TRBV9 to TRBJ2-3, with 8 bases aligning to TRBD2. The V segment lost 3 bases and the J segment 6 bases; nucleotides outside the gene matches: 9. CDR3 length: 15 amino acids. Germline V gives CDR1 SGDLS, CDR2 YYNGEE.

This clone was recorded once. The chain links TRBV5-4 to TRBJ2-1; 9 positions match TRBD1. V lost 4 bases to trimming and J lost 8 bases; unmatched junction nucleotides: 4. Germline V gene lookup returns CDR1 SGHNT and CDR2 YYREEE (reference sequence). The CDR3 is 13 amino acids. CDR3 in DNA: TGTGCCAGCAGCCAGGGACAGGGTTATGAGCAGTTCTTC. Residues: CASSQGQGYEQFF.

The CDR3 sequence is CATAWTEKETQYF. The CDR3 DNA sequence: TGTGCCACCGCGTGGACAGAGAAAGAGACCCAGTACTTC. The V and J genes are TRBV10-3 and TRBJ2-5, with D perhaps TRBD1 (6 bases). The CDR3 extends over 13 amino acids. The V end lost 10 bases, the J end lost 3 bases, and 15 bases lay between the germline ends. The germline gives CDR1 ENHRY, CDR2 SYGVKD.

CDR3 region: CASSILAGKKETQYF. CDR3 nucleotide sequence: TGTGCCAGTAGTATATTAGCGGGGAAGAAAGAGACCCAGTACTTC. The chain joins TRBV19 to TRBJ2-5, with 8 bases identical to TRBD2. This CDR3 has 15 residues. Germline CDR1 LNHDA, CDR2 SQIVND (reference sequence). V was clipped by 2 bases and J by 3 bases; unmatched bases: 5.

The V and J genes are TRBV5-4 and TRBJ2-7; no definite D call. The V end lost 0 bases, the J end lost 2 bases, and 9 bases lay between the germline ends. The CDR3 has 14 amino acids. Germline CDR1 reads SGHNT; CDR2 reads YYREEE (reference sequence). The CDR3 reads CASSLASATYEQYF. In nucleotides, the CDR3 is TGTGCCAGCAGCTTGGCTTCCGCGACCTACGAGCAGTACTTC.

This chain links TRBV5-1 with TRBJ2-1, with 7 bases identical to TRBD2. J lost 8 bases, V lost 5 bases, and 13 bases had no gene match. CDR1 and CDR2 (germline): SGHRS, YFSETQ. There are 15 residues in the CDR3. The CDR3, as DNA: TGCGCCAGCAGGGAATCCGGGACTACTGGCGATGAGCAGTTCTTC. Protein sequence: CASRESGTTGDEQFF.